The present TCR beta chain was sequenced within a study of control samples from healthy donors and cancer patients (dated by TCRdb to 2018 to 2021). Library construction relied on the immunoSEQ multiplex PCR assay. Here the immuneACCESS table is served through TCRdb, limited to in-frame sequences with V and J called. Missing clones are a known gap in these copies; in checked studies unresolved V genes cover under half, and the rest lacks a known reason. The sample table records nearly 200,000 clones; about nine tenths of these occur just once. The top ten clones comprise less than 2% of the sample. CDR1 and CDR2, per the germline V gene, are WSHSY and SAAADI. The CDR3 spans 15 residues, from the cysteine through the phenylalanine. The only DNA kept is the CDR3, 45 bases in frame from the first base. Trimming costs V 5 bases and J 7 bases, and their ends lie 20 bases apart. This clone was recorded only once. The antigen this receptor binds is unknown. It has no much larger one-base neighbor in the sample; base qualities were not kept.

The clonotype originates from a man aged 25 to 40 in good health. The rearrangement combines TRBV10-2 with TRBJ1-2, with TRBD1 tentatively as D gene (6 bases match). Sequencing input: blood. In nucleotides, the sequence is TGCGCCAGCAGTCCCCCCGGGGGGCAGAGGGGTGGCTACACCTTC. Protein translation: CASSPPGGQRGGYTF.